This T cell receptor beta chain comes out of a study of regulatory T cells in long-lasting Graves disease. Trimming removed 4 bases from V and 7 bases from J; junction bases left unmatched: 6. CDR3 length: 13 amino acids. The germline V gene has CDR1 DFQATT and CDR2 SNEGSKA (reference sequence). Regarding time point: newly diagnosed GD, antithyroid drugs for less than 3 months. From PBMCs, RNA was extracted and then used to make the TCR library. Graves' disease diagnosis was established per American Thyroid Association guidelines. Findings of the study overall: Patients with persistent disease shared roughly 3,000 public clonotypes, outpacing the approximately 870 shared by new patients.

In regard to this clonotype: Its target is not known.

Building of the TCR beta libraries involved iRepertoire HTBI primers and Arm-PCR of CDR3 regions. TCRdb reprocessed the multiplex PCR reads with MiXCR, giving one entry per CDR3 protein. This repertoire shows roughly 320,000 distinct CDR3 sequences, 16% found once; its top ten account for about 27%. The sample was also linked to a second study, of T cells in Graves' hyperthyroidism and ophthalmopathy. That report adds: The study excluded patients with uncontrolled infection, other autoimmune disease, pregnancy or lactation.

This sample comprised peripheral blood mononuclear cells (PBMCs), obtained at new diagnosis, from a patient treated with antithyroid drugs. This TCR derives from a man between 35 and 55 years old with Graves disease. This chain joins TRBV20-1 and TRBJ1-2; 10 bases fit TRBD1. CDR3 sequence reads: CSAKTGQGSGYTF. CDR3 nucleotides: TGCAGTGCTAAGACGGGACAGGGGTCTGGCTACACCTTC.